This TCR beta chain was retrieved from a study of blood T cell repertoires in COVID-19. Study in general: From T cells, B-cell-depleted T cells, or PBMCs came the material, which was cDNA or gDNA.

Individuals drawn from approximately 26 US areas were about 18 to 100 years old. Study processing details: Scientists estimated how many nucleated cells there were by amplifying reference gene primers. The protocol was immunoSEQ multiplex PCR, while the TCRdb copy is restricted to in-frame clones and leaves out a portion. V, J and clone size were drawn from that table, and D and trimming were deduced from the DNA. This table has 200,000 or so clones, roughly nine tenths appearing once. Only a few counts were recorded for this clone. The CDR3 sequence is 16 residues long. Germline values: CDR1 MNHEY, CDR2 SVGAGI. V lost 2 bases and J lost 2, with 13 bases in between.

Sequenced: PBMCs or T cells enriched from blood (not recorded which). The TCR sequence derives from a young woman who had recovered from COVID-19. The rearrangement joins TRBV6-5 to TRBJ1-3; TRBD1 is a possible D gene (5 bases). The CDR3 sequence: CASSYGGWEAGNTIYF. DNA of the CDR3: TGTGCCAGCAGTTACGGGGGTTGGGAGGCTGGAAACACCATATATTTT.